Sequencing of this T cell receptor (beta chain) was carried out in a study of cytomegalovirus exposure and HLA in healthy donors. Study-level findings and limits: TCR beta chain V- and J-gene trimming was linked, in a later analysis, to a missense variant in DCLRE1C. In a later analysis, donors in an Asian-associated ancestry cluster reportedly had fewer N-insertions in productive TCRs than the cohort mean. Most subjects' HLA-A and HLA-B alleles were reportedly predicted from TCR beta sequences.

In the case of this clone: The antigen remains unidentified.

PCR involved 60 Vbeta and 13 Jbeta primers. Data came from immunoSEQ multiplex PCR; TCRdb stores just in-frame clones and leaves some out. The sample gives under 80,000 clones, around 80% of which show up once; roughly half is in the top ten. The sequenced material came from PBMCs. This TCR was sampled from a man in his fifties in good health and CMV-seropositive.

In DNA form, the CDR3 reads TGTGCCAGCAGCGTAGACAGGGCGGACTATGGCTACACCTTC. This codes for CASSVDRADYGYTF. The J gene is TRBJ1-2, the V gene TRBV9, with D possibly TRBD1 on 6 matching bases. Germline-derived CDR1 and CDR2 are SGDLS and YYNGEE. Deletions cut 0 bases from V and 3 bases from J, with 9 bases between. The CDR3 has 14 amino acids.